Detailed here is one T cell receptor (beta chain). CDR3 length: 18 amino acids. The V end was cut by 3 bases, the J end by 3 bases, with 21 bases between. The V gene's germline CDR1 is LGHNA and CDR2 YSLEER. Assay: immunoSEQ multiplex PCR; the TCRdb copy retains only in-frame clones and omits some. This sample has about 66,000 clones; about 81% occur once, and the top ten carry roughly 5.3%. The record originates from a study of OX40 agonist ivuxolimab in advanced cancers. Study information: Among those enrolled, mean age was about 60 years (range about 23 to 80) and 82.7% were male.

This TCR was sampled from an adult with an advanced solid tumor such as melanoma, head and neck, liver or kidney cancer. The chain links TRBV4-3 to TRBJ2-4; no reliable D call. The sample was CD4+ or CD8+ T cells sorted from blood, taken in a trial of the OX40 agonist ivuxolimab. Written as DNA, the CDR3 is TGCGCCAGCAGCCACTTACTCGCTTCCGGTGTGGACAAAAACATTCAGTACTTC. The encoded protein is CASSHLLASGVDKNIQYF.